The next 21 T cell receptor beta chains were all read from a single sample in a study of blood T cell repertoires in COVID-19 (dated by TCRdb to the early 2020s). Library preparation used the immunoSEQ multiplex PCR assay. As stored in TCRdb, this immuneACCESS dataset retains in-frame rearrangements with V and J assigned. A fraction of the clones does not appear; measured against another copy, unresolved V genes explain less than half of the discrepancy, and the remainder lacks a known reason. Within this sample are approximately 180,000 clones, with 88% of them counted one time only. The top ten constitute 4.4% of the sample. Sequencing was done on a sample of peripheral blood. The origin of the receptors is a human donor in a cohort sampled during active COVID-19.

The chain recombines TRBV29-1 with TRBJ2-6; TRBD2 is a possible D gene (6 bases). Deletions cut 4 bases from V and 2 bases from J, with 9 bases between. The CDR3 is 14 amino acids. CDR1 and CDR2 from the germline V gene are SQVTM and ANQGSEA. CDR3 in DNA: TGCAGCGTTGGGGCGGGACCTGGGGCCAACGTCCTGACTTTC. Translating it yields CSVGAGPGANVLTF.

The chain links TRBV29-1 to TRBJ2-1, with 9 bases matching TRBD2. In germline, CDR1 is SQVTM, CDR2 ANQGSEA. The trim removed 4 bases at V and 7 bases at J, leaving 11 bases unmatched. The length of the CDR3 is 15 residues. In DNA form, the CDR3 reads TGCAGCGTTGCGGGCGCGGGAGGGATCGGTAATGAGCAGTTCTTC. Protein sequence: CSVAGAGGIGNEQFF.

This clone was counted a few times. In DNA, the CDR3 is TGTGCCAGCAGCGTGAGCTCCTACGAGCAGTACTTC. Its protein is CASSVSSYEQYF. The V gene is TRBV7-2, the J gene TRBJ2-7; D unresolved. V gave up 5 bases and J gave up 0 bases, with 5 bases separating them. Germline lookup yields CDR1 SGHTA and CDR2 FQGNSA. This CDR3 has 12 residues.

V usage is TRBV4-3 and J usage is TRBJ1-4; D not resolved. The V end lost 6 bases, the J end lost 0 bases, and 11 bases lay between the germline ends. CDR1 and CDR2 (germline): LGHNA, YSLEER. The CDR3 covers 15 residues. CDR3 sequence reads: CASSPQRATNEKLFF. CDR3 bases: TGCGCCAGCAGTCCACAGAGGGCAACTAATGAAAAACTGTTTTTT.

V and J are TRBV5-1 and TRBJ2-3, with TRBD2 matching 9 bases. The CDR3 contains 17 residues. Germline V CDR1 and CDR2: SGHRS, YFSETQ. The junction had 9 bases not matched to a gene; V was cut back by 0 bases and J by 4 bases. The CDR3 DNA reads TGCGCCAGCAGCTTGGAACTCGCGGGAGGGCGGGCAGATACGCAGTATTTT. It is translated as CASSLELAGGRADTQYF.

This clone was picked up a small number of times. The J gene is TRBJ1-1, the V gene TRBV6-5; 9 bases agree with TRBD1. This CDR3 contains 14 residues. Germline V gene sequence: CDR1 MNHEY, CDR2 SVGAGI. Germline trimming cut 6 bases from V and 5 bases from J; bases unmatched to any gene: 7. The CDR3 protein is CASRPDRGWTEAFF. Written as DNA, the CDR3 is TGTGCCAGCAGGCCCGACAGGGGGTGGACTGAAGCTTTCTTT.

Only one count was recorded for this clone. V gene TRBV28 combines with J gene TRBJ2-1; 9 bases agree with TRBD2. The germline V gene encodes CDR1 MDHEN and CDR2 SYDVKM. The CDR3 is 15 residues long. V trimming: 2 bases; J trimming: 3 bases; junction bases outside the gene matches: 2. CDR3 DNA: TGTGCCAGCAGTTTAGGCGGGAGGGGCTACAATGAGCAGTTCTTC. Protein sequence: CASSLGGRGYNEQFF.

The chain combines TRBV6-2 or TRBV6-3 with TRBJ2-5; 10 bases are shared with TRBD1. Germline V gives CDR1 MNHEY, CDR2 SVGEGT. The V and J ends lost 0 bases and 3 bases, in that order; junction bases with no gene match: 10. The CDR3 consists of 18 residues. The CDR3 sequence is CASSYSMWMDRGKETQYF. DNA of the CDR3: TGTGCCAGCAGTTACTCGATGTGGATGGACAGGGGGAAAGAGACCCAGTACTTC.

For this clone: Germline and junction disagree at one end, which may indicate a read error. The chain joins TRBV7-9 to TRBJ2-7, with D perhaps matching TRBD1 (6 bases). This CDR3 region has 15 residues. Germline CDR1 SEHNR, CDR2 FQNEAQ (reference sequence). This chain's CDR3 is CASTLVGDKAYEQYF. DNA for the CDR3: TGTGCCAGCACCTTAGTCGGGGACAAAGCCTACGAGCAGTACTTC.

This chain links TRBV21-1 with TRBJ2-2; the DNA was not compared with TRBD1, the D call given in the table. TRBV21-1 is noted as a pseudogene. There are 14 residues in the CDR3. This CDR3 reads CASSNGLGPGELFF. CDR3 DNA: TGTGCCAGCAGCAATGGTCTGGGCCCCGGGGAGCTGTTTTTT.

The V call is TRBV7-2, the J call TRBJ1-3; the D gene is possibly TRBD1 (5 bases). V lost 2 bases and J 3 bases, leaving 11 bases between the germline ends. CDR3 size: 15 residues. CDR1 is SGHTA and CDR2 is FQGNSA in the germline V gene. The CDR3 sequence is CASSLRGKGGNTIYF. The CDR3 DNA follows: TGTGCCAGCAGCTTAAGGGGTAAAGGTGGAAACACCATATATTTT.

V gene TRBV5-1 combines with J gene TRBJ1-1; 7 nucleotides align to TRBD1. Per germline, CDR1 SGHRS and CDR2 YFSETQ. V dropped 0 bases and J dropped 5; count of bases not matched to a gene: 4. The CDR3 covers 14 residues. CDR3 DNA: TGCGCCAGCAGCTTGGACAGGGGTCGGACTGAAGCTTTCTTT. Protein product: CASSLDRGRTEAFF.

The count of this clone is one. The chain uses TRBV5-6 and TRBJ1-2, with D uncertain. The CDR3 totals 16 residues. Trimming left V 4 bases short and J 0 bases short, with 16 bases between. CDR1 SGHDT and CDR2 YYEEEE come from the germline V gene. CDR3 protein: CASSPQDHTANYGYTF. As DNA, the CDR3 is TGTGCCAGCAGCCCCCAGGATCATACGGCTAACTATGGCTACACCTTC.

The chain combines TRBV10-3 with TRBJ1-6; maybe TRBD1 (6 bases). The CDR3 is 15 amino acids. CDR1 ENHRY and CDR2 SYGVKD come from the germline V gene. V was pared by 6 bases and J by 5 bases, with 14 bases between. CDR3 protein: CAISSGGLDNSPLHF. The DNA for the CDR3 is TGTGCCATCAGCTCGGGGGGGCTGGATAATTCACCCCTCCACTTT.

V and J are TRBV7-9 and TRBJ1-5, with TRBD1 as a possible D gene (6 bases). V lost 5 bases and J lost 0, with 11 bases in between. Germline V lookup: CDR1 SEHNR, CDR2 FQNEAQ (reference sequence). This CDR3 comprises 15 residues. DNA of the CDR3: TGTGCCAGCAGCCCAGGACAGAATAGCAATCAGCCCCAGCATTTT. Protein: CASSPGQNSNQPQHF.

The chain has TRBV6-5 and TRBJ2-5; 10 nucleotides match TRBD2. Per the germline V gene, CDR1 is MNHEY and CDR2 is SVGAGI. V lost 6 bases, J lost 6 bases, and 10 bases stayed unmatched. This CDR3 is built from 15 residues. CDR3 sequence: CASRPSGGAEKTQYF. CDR3 DNA: TGTGCCAGCAGACCCAGCGGGGGGGCAGAAAAGACCCAGTACTTC.

The chain employs TRBV29-1 and TRBJ2-1; 7 bases match TRBD1. The V gene end was trimmed by 6 bases and the J gene end by 1 base; junction bases not matched to a gene: 6. The CDR3 spans 14 residues. The V gene's germline CDR1 is SQVTM and CDR2 ANQGSEA. The CDR3 coding sequence is TGCAGCGTCCTGACAGGGCCTTCCTACAATGAGCAGTTCTTC. Translation: CSVLTGPSYNEQFF.

The rearrangement links TRBV5-1 to TRBJ2-3, with 10 bases matching TRBD2. Germline V CDR1 and CDR2: SGHRS, YFSETQ. The CDR3 is 16 residues long. V lost 0 bases, J lost 2 bases, and 3 bases stayed unmatched. This chain's CDR3 is CASSLAAGGITDTQYF. In DNA, the CDR3 is TGCGCCAGCAGCTTGGCAGCGGGGGGGATCACAGATACGCAGTATTTT. The variable domain in full, completed from reference TRBV5-1 and TRBJ2-3, reads KAGVTQTPRYLIKTRGQQVTLSCSPISGHRSVSWYQQTPGQGLQFLFEYFSETQRNKGNFPGRFSGRQFSNSRSEMNVSTLELGDSALYLCASSLAAGGITDTQYFGPGTRLTVL.

The chain joins TRBV14 to TRBJ1-3; TRBD1 aligns across 8 bases. The CDR3 has 19 residues. The V gene end was trimmed by 0 bases and the J gene end by 4 bases; junction bases not matched to a gene: 14. Germline CDR1 and CDR2: SGHDN and FVKESK. Written as DNA, the CDR3 is TGTGCCAGCAGCCAAGAGTTCTTACGGACAGGGACTTTAGGAAACACCATATATTTT. Protein: CASSQEFLRTGTLGNTIYF.

This chain joins TRBV5-6 and TRBJ2-7; D is ambiguous. Trimming removed 4 bases at V and 0 bases at J, with 8 bases between. Germline-derived CDR1 and CDR2 are SGHDT and YYEEEE. The CDR3 runs to 13 residues. Here the CDR3 DNA reads TGTGCCAGCAGCACACGGAGCTCCTACGAGCAGTACTTC. Translating gives CASSTRSSYEQYF.

This clone was detected only once. CDR3 in amino acids: CAISETEQGVSYGYTF. Here the CDR3 DNA reads TGTGCCATCAGTGAGACGGAACAGGGTGTAAGCTATGGCTACACCTTC. V and J are TRBV10-3 and TRBJ1-2, with D possibly being TRBD1 (6 bases). CDR1 and CDR2 (germline): ENHRY, SYGVKD. The V and J ends lost 2 bases and 4 bases respectively, with 17 bases between them. The CDR3 covers 16 residues.